These T cell receptor beta chains were read from a single sample in a study of blood T cell repertoires in COVID-19. Measured with immunoSEQ multiplex PCR; TCRdb has only the in-frame clones, and not every one. Of under 300,000 clones listed, approximately 78% are singletons. The sample was peripheral blood. These receptors were collected from a woman between 18 and 30 years old with acute or convalescent COVID-19. CDR3s include the opening cysteine and the closing phenylalanine or tryptophan. The order of the fields is CDR3 DNA, CDR3 protein, clone size, V gene, J gene, D gene. A D gene is named only where the DNA matches it firmly. Where a row states a size, it is once, few, many or the class of an expanded clone; other rows omit it.

TGTGCCAGTAGTTCAAACAGGGATTCACCCCTCCACTTT	CASSSNRDSPLHF	.	TRBV19	TRBJ1-6	.
TGTGCCAGTCGCAGACAGGTTAATGAAAAACTGTTTTTT	CASRRQVNEKLFF	.	TRBV19	TRBJ1-4	.
TGTGCCAGCAGTGGGACTAGCGGGAGTTACGAGCAGTACTTC	CASSGTSGSYEQYF	many	TRBV9	TRBJ2-7	TRBD2
TGTGCCAGTAGTCAGAGGACAGGGGGTTCCTACGAGCAGTACTTC	CASSQRTGGSYEQYF	once	TRBV19	TRBJ2-7	TRBD1
TGTGCCAGCACATCTGGTGGCGGCTACACCTTC	CASTSGGGYTF	.	TRBV18	TRBJ1-2	.
TGTGCCAGCAACCCAGGGACATACTACAATGAGCAGTTCTTC	CASNPGTYYNEQFF	.	TRBV6-2/TRBV6-3	TRBJ2-1	.
TGCGCCAGCAGCAGAGGAGGGGTCGGGACCCAGTACTTC	CASSRGGVGTQYF	.	TRBV5-1	TRBJ2-5	.
TGTGCCAGCATACCAGGACAGGGCCGTGAGCAGTTCTTC	CASIPGQGREQFF	many	TRBV7-8	TRBJ2-1	TRBD1
TGCGCCAGCAGCCAAGATCGGGTGACCCAGTACTTC	CASSQDRVTQYF	.	TRBV4-3	TRBJ2-5	.
TGTGCCAGCAGCCTTGGGGGACAATCCGAGCAGTACTTC	CASSLGGQSEQYF	.	TRBV7-3	TRBJ2-7	.
TGCGCCAGCAGCCAAGATTCAGACAGGGTAGTTTGGGGCGGCTACACCTTC	CASSQDSDRVVWGGYTF	.	TRBV4-3	TRBJ1-2	TRBD1
TGTGCCAGCAGGCGACAGCCTCAATACACAGATACGCAGTATTTT	CASRRQPQYTDTQYF	.	TRBV5-5	TRBJ2-3	.
TGTGCCAGCAGCGCCTCGGGCTACGAGCAGTACTTC	CASSASGYEQYF	.	TRBV9	TRBJ2-7	.
TGCGCCAGCAGCTCAGGGTATAGCACAGATACGCAGTATTTT	CASSSGYSTDTQYF	.	TRBV10-2	TRBJ2-3	.
TGCGCCAGCAGGACCGGGACAGGGGCCTACAATGAGCAGTTCTTC	CASRTGTGAYNEQFF	.	TRBV4-3	TRBJ2-1	TRBD1
TGTGCCAGCAGCTTCCCCCAGGGGCGCGGGACTGAAGCTTTCTTT	CASSFPQGRGTEAFF	.	TRBV13	TRBJ1-1	.
TGTGCCATCAGTGAAGGGATAGGGGGCAATCAGCCCCAGCATTTT	CAISEGIGGNQPQHF	.	TRBV10-3	TRBJ1-5	.
TGTGCCAGCAGCCCGGGAGGGGGATTCACTGAAGCTTTCTTT	CASSPGGGFTEAFF	.	TRBV27	TRBJ1-1	.
TGTGCCACCAGTGATCCAAGCGGGAGCTCGGGGGAGCTGTTTTTT	CATSDPSGSSGELFF	.	TRBV24-1	TRBJ2-2	TRBD2
TGTGCCAGCAGTTTTCTAGCGGGAGGCAAAGAGACCCAGTACTTC	CASSFLAGGKETQYF	.	TRBV27	TRBJ2-5	TRBD2
TGTGCCAGCAGCCTCAAGGAGAAAATCCCGAATTCACCCCTCCACTTT	CASSLKEKIPNSPLHF	.	TRBV27	TRBJ1-6	.
TGTGCCAGCAGCTTAGACAGGGTCTACGAGCAGTACTTC	CASSLDRVYEQYF	.	TRBV7-6	TRBJ2-7	.
TGTGCCAGCAGTTTTCTACAGGGGGCAGATTACGAGCAGTACTTC	CASSFLQGADYEQYF	.	TRBV27	TRBJ2-7	TRBD1
TGTGCCATCCTCACAGGGGCCGGCTCTGGAAACACCATATATTTT	CAILTGAGSGNTIYF	.	TRBV6-5	TRBJ1-3	TRBD1
TGCAGTGCTACCTATCCCGATGGCTACACCTTC	CSATYPDGYTF	.	TRBV20-1	TRBJ1-2	.
TGTGCCAGCAGAACGCGGACAGGGTATACCGGGGAGCTGTTTTTT	CASRTRTGYTGELFF	.	TRBV6-5	TRBJ2-2	TRBD1
TGCGCCAGCAGCCCAGCGGACAGTAACTATGGCTACACCTTC	CASSPADSNYGYTF	.	TRBV5-1	TRBJ1-2	.
TGTGCCAGCAGCCCGGGACAGGGCATCTATGGCTACACCTTC	CASSPGQGIYGYTF	.	TRBV14	TRBJ1-2	TRBD1
TGCGCCAGCAGCTTGGGGGTGGGACAGGGGGCTCAAGAGACCCAGTACTTC	CASSLGVGQGAQETQYF	few	TRBV5-1	TRBJ2-5	TRBD1
TGTGCCAGCAGGGGGACAGGACTCTCCTACGAGCAGTACTTC	CASRGTGLSYEQYF	.	TRBV2	TRBJ2-7	TRBD1
TGTGCCAGCAGCGTAGTGCCGGACAGGGACACCGGGGAGCTGTTTTTT	CASSVVPDRDTGELFF	.	TRBV9	TRBJ2-2	TRBD1
TGTGCCATCAGTGAGTCGCCAGGGGGCAAAGGATATAGCAATCAGCCCCAGCATTTT	CAISESPGGKGYSNQPQHF	.	TRBV10-3	TRBJ1-5	TRBD1
TGTGCCAGCAGCCAAGACCCGGGACAGGGGAAAGAGACCCAGTACTTC	CASSQDPGQGKETQYF	.	TRBV14	TRBJ2-5	TRBD1
TGTGCCAGCAGCCAATATAACAGGCTAGCGGGAGGGGTTAGCGAGCAGTACTTC	CASSQYNRLAGGVSEQYF	.	TRBV3-1/TRBV3-2	TRBJ2-7	TRBD2
TGTGCCAGCAGCTTAGTGACTAGCGGGAGAAGTATCGCCTACGAGCAGTACTTC	CASSLVTSGRSIAYEQYF	.	TRBV7-2	TRBJ2-7	TRBD2
TGTGCCAGCAGCGTAGGCGGGGGACTCGCACAAGAGACCCAGTACTTC	CASSVGGGLAQETQYF	.	TRBV9	TRBJ2-5	TRBD2